Sequencing of this TCR beta chain was carried out in a study of blood T cells in healthy people across ages. Turning to the study itself: In model experiments, template switching was able to capture about one barcoded beta molecule for every two T cells that were present.

Study conclusions and caveats: Diversity figures based on one million T cells were deemed too low. When set beside aged donors, long-lived donors presented more naive CD4+ cells and higher diversity.

Germline assignment: CDR1 ENHRY and CDR2 SYGVKD. The CDR3 has 17 residues. A sample-barcoded 5' primer and a J-beta primer mix were used in a second PCR of roughly 7 to 11 cycles. Every molecule of cDNA carried a tag from a template-switch adaptor with 12 random nucleotides. A single record per CDR3 protein comes from TCRdb applying MiXCR to the 5' RACE reads. This repertoire shows over a million distinct CDR3 sequences, 35% to 45% found once; its top ten account for roughly 3.7%. For this clonotype: No antigen is known for it.

V usage is TRBV10-3 and J usage is TRBJ2-1; D unresolved. The DNA matches TRBJ2-7 better at its end, which makes the J call doubtful. The sample comprised blood. This receptor was taken from a woman between 18 and 30 years old in good health. DNA for the CDR3: TGTGCCATCAGTGAGTCGATCCAGCCGCAAGAATACAATGAGCAGTACTTC. This gives the protein CAISESIQPQEYNEQYF.